This TCR beta chain was identified during a study of CD8 T cells in ankylosing spondylitis. CDR1 is SGHDT and CDR2 is YYEEEE in the germline V gene. The CDR3 is 16 amino acids. The V and J ends lost 0 bases and 5 bases respectively, with 15 bases between them. One entry per CDR3 protein results from TCRdb running MiXCR on the 5' RACE reads. Of just over 300,000 distinct CDR3 sequences in the sample, about 20% were seen once. This clonotype came up many times. The receptor comes from a female donor with ankylosing spondylitis or in good health (not recorded which). The chain carries TRBV5-6 and TRBJ2-1; D possibly corresponds to TRBD1 (5 bases). Sequences were obtained from blood, either unsorted or a sorted T cell fraction (not recorded which). The CDR3 here is CASSLGGKGFNNEQFF. CDR3 DNA sequence: TGTGCCAGCAGCTTGGGAGGAAAGGGGTTTAACAATGAGCAGTTCTTC. The variable domain in full, with the rest retrieved from reference TRBV5-6 and TRBJ2-1, is DAGVTQSPTHLIKTRGQQVTLRCSPKSGHDTVSWYQQALGQGPQFIFQYYEEEERQRGNFPDRFSGHQFPNYSSELNVNALLLGDSALYLCASSLGGKGFNNEQFFGPGTRLTVL.